This TCR beta chain was documented in a study of shared T cell receptors in the human thymus. Germline V lookup: CDR1 SNHLY, CDR2 FYNNEI. V was clipped by 6 bases and J by 0 bases; unmatched bases: 9. CDR3 length: 16 amino acids. Using immunoSEQ multiplex PCR, the repertoire was profiled, and TCRdb retains in-frame clones only, with some absent. The table records over 650,000 clones, around 87% of them present only once. These data were also filed under a second study, of human thymus T cells. This second report adds: During corrective heart surgery, resections were taken, and the thymus tissue came from them. Gene usage (both V and J) appeared biased in thymic and blood repertoires. Unrelated individuals had highly overlapping thymic repertoires, as reported in related research.

The clonotype comes from a boy under two years old with a congenital heart defect. The gene calls are TRBV2 and TRBJ2-7; the match to TRBD2 covers 9 bases. The sequenced sample was thymocytes. The CDR3 DNA follows: TGTGCCAGCAGAACCGAGCGGGGGGAAAGCTCCTACGAGCAGTACTTC. As protein: CASRTERGESSYEQYF. Using reference TRBV2 and TRBJ2-7 for the parts outside the CDR3, the full variable domain is EPEVTQTPSHQVTQMGQEVILRCVPISNHLYFYWYRQILGQKVEFLVSFYNNEISEKSEIFDDQFSVERPDGSNFTLKIRSTKLEDSAMYFCASRTERGESSYEQYFGPGTRLTVT.